This T cell receptor (beta chain) emerged from a study of OX40 agonist ivuxolimab in advanced cancers. Notes on the study in general: Average numbers of expanded clones were greater in CD8+ T cells than in CD4+.

Profiled with immunoSEQ multiplex PCR; TCRdb holds only in-frame clones, not every one. The sample has about 54,000 clones, about 83% seen once. Notes on this clone: Its antigen is unidentified.

CDR1 and CDR2 (germline): SGHRS, YFSETQ. V lost 2 bases and J lost 0; bases outside the gene matches: 2. This CDR3 has 15 amino acids. This clonotype was obtained from an adult with an advanced solid tumor such as melanoma, head and neck, liver or kidney cancer. The source was CD4+ or CD8+ T cells sorted from blood, collected in a trial of the OX40 agonist ivuxolimab. The V and J genes are TRBV5-1 and TRBJ2-3; 8 bases match TRBD2. Here the CDR3 reads CASSLGGGSTDTQYF. The CDR3 DNA reads TGCGCCAGCAGCTTAGGCGGGGGGAGCACAGATACGCAGTATTTT.